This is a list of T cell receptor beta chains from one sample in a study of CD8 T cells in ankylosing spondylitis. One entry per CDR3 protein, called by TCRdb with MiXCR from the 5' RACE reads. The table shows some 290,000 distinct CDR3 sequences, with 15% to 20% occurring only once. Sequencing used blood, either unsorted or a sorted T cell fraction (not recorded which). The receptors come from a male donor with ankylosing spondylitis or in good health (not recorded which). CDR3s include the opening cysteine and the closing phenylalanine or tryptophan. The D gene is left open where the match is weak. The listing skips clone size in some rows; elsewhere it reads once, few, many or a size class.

CASSQASENEQFF TGCGCCAGCAGCCAAGCCTCTGAAAATGAGCAGTTCTTC - TRBV4-1 - TRBJ2-1
CASPGQGSGNTIYF TGTGCCAGTCCGGGACAGGGCTCTGGAAACACCATATATTTT few TRBV6-1 TRBD1 TRBJ1-3
CASSVAGLGTDTQYF TGTGCCAGCAGTGTAGCCGGACTCGGCACAGATACGCAGTATTTT - TRBV25-1 - TRBJ2-3
CASSAGVGSYNEQFF TGCGCCAGCAGCGCGGGGGTTGGGTCCTACAATGAGCAGTTCTTC few TRBV5-1 TRBD2 TRBJ2-1
CASSGPQRTGADTQYF TGTGCCAGCAGTGGGCCACAGCGTACGGGAGCAGATACGCAGTATTTT - TRBV28 - TRBJ2-3
CASSYLGATDEQFF TGTGCCAGCAGCTATCTTGGGGCAACCGATGAGCAGTTCTTC - TRBV7-3 - TRBJ2-1
CASSIERPDTGELFF TGTGCCAGTAGTATAGAACGCCCCGACACCGGGGAGCTGTTTTTT - TRBV19 - TRBJ2-2
CSPDVFSGRTDTQYF TGCAGTCCGGATGTATTTAGCGGGAGAACAGATACGCAGTATTTT few TRBV20-1 TRBD2 TRBJ2-3
CSVVTENSNQPQHF TGCAGCGTTGTTACAGAAAATAGCAATCAGCCCCAGCATTTT few TRBV29-1 - TRBJ1-5
CASSPTSGSTSYNEQFF TGTGCCAGCAGCCCTACTAGCGGGAGCACCTCCTACAATGAGCAGTTCTTC few TRBV5-4 TRBD2 TRBJ2-1
CSARDSGRAYETQYF TGCAGTGCTAGAGATAGCGGGAGAGCCTACGAGACCCAGTACTTC few TRBV20-1 TRBD2 TRBJ2-5
CASSGGQGATDTQYF TGTGCCAGCAGTGGGGGACAGGGGGCCACAGATACGCAGTATTTT - TRBV6-1 TRBD1 TRBJ2-3
CASTPGGNADTQYF TGCGCCAGCACCCCAGGCGGGAACGCAGATACGCAGTATTTT - TRBV5-1 - TRBJ2-3
CASSPNPDRGLEQFF TGTGCCAGCAGTCCAAACCCCGACAGGGGGCTTGAGCAGTTCTTC few TRBV12-3/TRBV12-4 TRBD1 TRBJ2-1
CASSPLGLGAPGSPLHF TGCGCCAGCAGCCCTTTGGGTCTCGGGGCGCCGGGTTCACCCCTCCACTTT many TRBV5-1 - TRBJ1-6
CASSSGRLTYNAQFF TGCGCCAGCAGCTCGGGACGGCTTACCTACAATGCGCAGTTCTTC - TRBV5-1 - TRBJ2-1
CSAQGSGAYNEQFF TGCAGTGCTCAAGGTAGCGGAGCCTACAATGAGCAGTTCTTC - TRBV20-1 - TRBJ2-1
CSARDRAPGPYNEQFF TGCAGTGCTAGAGATCGAGCGCCCGGCCCCTACAATGAGCAGTTCTTC few TRBV20-1 - TRBJ2-1
CASSLHDRGGYGYTF TGTGCCAGCAGCTTACACGACAGGGGAGGCTATGGCTACACCTTC - TRBV5-4 TRBD1 TRBJ1-2
CASSLERGQDTQYF TGCGCCAGCAGCTTGGAAAGGGGGCAAGATACGCAGTATTTT - TRBV5-1 TRBD1 TRBJ2-3
CASSLGTGVGYTF TGTGCCAGCAGTTTAGGAACAGGGGTTGGCTACACCTTC - TRBV12-3/TRBV12-4 TRBD1 TRBJ1-2
CASSVEGTHGYTF TGTGCCAGCAGCGTAGAGGGGACTCATGGCTACACCTTC few TRBV9 - TRBJ1-2
CSAKYRGYHQPQHF TGCAGTGCCAAATACAGGGGGTACCATCAGCCCCAGCATTTT many TRBV20-1 TRBD1 TRBJ1-5
CASSLGQGENQSQHF TGCGCCAGCAGCTTGGGGCAGGGCGAGAATCAGTCCCAGCATTTT few TRBV5-1 - TRBJ1-5